The 11 T cell receptor beta chains in this list originate from one sample, sequenced in a study of T cells in Graves' hyperthyroidism and ophthalmopathy. Template material for amplifying TCR beta CDR3 regions consisted of RNA transcripts. Primed by the HTBI set, a first-round RT-PCR was run on the TCR CDR3. TCRdb reprocessed the multiplex PCR reads with MiXCR, giving one entry per CDR3 protein. The repertoire holds approximately 410,000 distinct CDR3 sequences, with around 15% as singletons. The sequenced sample consisted of blood. Receptor source: a woman aged 18-30 years with Graves' hyperthyroidism.

This clonotype showed up just a few times. This chain uses TRBV4-3 with TRBJ1-3; TRBD1 is a possible D gene (5 bases). The V end lost 1 base, the J end lost 1 base, and 8 bases lay between the germline ends. CDR1 and CDR2 from the germline V gene are LGHNA and YSLEER. The CDR3 runs 15 residues. DNA of the CDR3: TGCGCCAGCAGCCAAGGAGGGGATTCTGGAAACACCATATATTTT. Its translation: CASSQGGDSGNTIYF.

This clonotype was detected many times. V and J are TRBV19 and TRBJ2-1, with 8 positions matching TRBD1. The length of the CDR3 is 14 residues. The germline V gene has CDR1 LNHDA and CDR2 SQIVND (reference sequence). V shed 6 bases and J 4 bases; nucleotides not matched to a gene: 5. CDR3 in DNA: TGTGCCAGTAGACCCGGGACAGGTTACAATGAGCAGTTCTTC. Its protein is CASRPGTGYNEQFF. The full variable domain, with the rest looked up from reference TRBV19 and TRBJ2-1, is DGGITQSPKYLFRKEGQNVTLSCEQNLNHDAMYWYRQDPGQGLRLIYYSQIVNDFQKGDIAEGYSVSREKKESFPLTVTSAQKNPTAFYLCASRPGTGYNEQFFGPGTRLTVL.

This chain links TRBV30 with TRBJ2-2; 12 bases align to TRBD2. Trimming at V came to 0 bases and at J to 6 bases, leaving 8 bases not matched to a gene. CDR1 and CDR2 (germline): GTSNPN, SVGIG (reference sequence). The length of the CDR3 is 17 residues. CDR3 nucleotide sequence: TGTGCCTGGAGTGTGAGCGCTAGCGGGAGGGATGCCGGGGAGCTGTTTTTT. It specifies CAWSVSASGRDAGELFF.

This clonotype was counted at least ten times. For the CDR3, the DNA is TGCAGTGCTAGAGACAGACATCTCTACGAGCAGTACTTC. Protein: CSARDRHLYEQYF. V gene TRBV20-1 combines with J gene TRBJ2-7; D is ambiguous. Germline lookup yields CDR1 DFQATT and CDR2 SNEGSKA (reference sequence). V was clipped by 0 bases and J by 3 bases, with 9 bases between them. This CDR3 region has 13 residues.

This rearrangement joins TRBV9 to TRBJ1-3; TRBD1 might be the D (6 bases). CDR3 length equals 18 residues. V was clipped by 4 bases and J by 1 base, with 21 bases between them. Germline V gene sequence: CDR1 SGDLS, CDR2 YYNGEE. CDR3 sequence reads: CASSPRRQGIGSGNTIYF. The CDR3 DNA reads as TGTGCCAGCAGCCCCCGGAGGCAGGGGATCGGGTCTGGAAACACCATATATTTT.

The chain employs TRBV15 and TRBJ2-1; 8 positions agree with TRBD1. Germline CDR1 and CDR2: LNHNV and YYDKDF (reference sequence). V shed 1 base, J shed 7 bases, and the junction held 3 bases outside the gene matches. The CDR3 consists of 14 residues. CDR3 region: CATSRGTGYNEQFF. Here the CDR3 DNA reads TGTGCCACCAGCAGAGGGACAGGGTATAATGAGCAGTTCTTC.

This clonotype was seen ten or more times. The V and J genes are TRBV2 and TRBJ1-1; D is unclear. The CDR3 is 14 amino acids. The germline V gene encodes CDR1 SNHLY and CDR2 FYNNEI. Trimming left V 6 bases short and J 1 base short, with 12 bases between. The chain's CDR3 is CASSGLIGNTEAFF. The CDR3 nucleotides read TGTGCCAGCAGCGGCCTAATCGGGAACACTGAAGCTTTCTTT.

This clonotype has more than one count but fewer than ten. The J gene is TRBJ1-1, the V gene TRBV24-1; D perhaps matches TRBD1 (6 bases). The CDR3 extends over 14 amino acids. Trimming shortened V by 3 bases and J by 5 bases, and 12 bases separated the two germline ends. Germline V lookup: CDR1 KGHDR, CDR2 SFDVKD. The DNA of the CDR3 is TGTGCCACCAGTGATCTGGGGAGGGGGACTGAAGCTTTCTTT. Its translation is CATSDLGRGTEAFF.

The chain combines TRBV4-1 with TRBJ2-7, with TRBD2 identical over 10 bases. The V gene end was trimmed by 0 bases and the J gene end by 4 bases; junction bases not matched to a gene: 9. The CDR3 totals 17 residues. Germline CDR1 reads MGHRA; CDR2 reads YSYEKL. As DNA, the CDR3 is TGCGCCAGCAGCCAAGATCCCCTAGCGGGAGTTCGGTACGAGCAGTACTTC. This gives the protein CASSQDPLAGVRYEQYF.

This clonotype has at least ten counts. The chain combines TRBV4-2 with TRBJ2-1, with 7 bases lining up with TRBD1. Looked up from germline, CDR1 is LGHNA and CDR2 is YNFKEQ. With 0 bases clipped from V and 4 bases from J, the junction kept 3 bases outside the gene matches. CDR3 length: 15 amino acids. The chain's CDR3 is CASSQDLGQYNEQFF. The CDR3 coding sequence is TGTGCCAGCAGCCAAGATTTGGGACAGTACAATGAGCAGTTCTTC.

This clonotype showed up many times. The chain has TRBV28 and TRBJ1-1; 7 nucleotides agree with TRBD1. Trimming removed 8 bases from V and 1 base from J; junction bases left unmatched: 7. Germline V gene sequence: CDR1 MDHEN, CDR2 SYDVKM. This CDR3 comprises 14 residues. In DNA, the CDR3 is TGTGCCAGCCGGAGGCAGGGGGGGAACACTGAAGCTTTCTTT. Amino acids: CASRRQGGNTEAFF.